This TCR beta chain was observed in a study of CD8 T cells in ankylosing spondylitis. It was by quantitative 5'-RACE with molecular barcodes that TCR beta libraries were made. Each CDR3 protein gets one entry after TCRdb re-called the 5' RACE reads with MiXCR. The table shows about 27,000 distinct CDR3 sequences, with 6.5% to 9% occurring only once. Germline V gene lookup returns CDR1 LGHNT and CDR2 FRNRAP. The CDR3 spans 14 residues. The V gene lost 1 base and the J gene lost 1 base, with 7 bases spanning the gap. This clonotype was picked up a small number of times. Its antigen is not known. General study results and limits: Disease-linked clones, CD8+, were relatively rare in peripheral blood. In reactive arthritis synovial fluid and blood, some motif variants had been reported before. Within ankylosing spondylitis blood, a TCR beta motif made up of roughly eight highly homologous variants appeared to be characteristic.

The source is a male donor with ankylosing spondylitis or in good health (not recorded which). The chain links TRBV12-5 to TRBJ2-5, with D possibly matching TRBD2 (6 bases). Sequenced input: blood. The CDR3 here is CASGLGTIQETQYF. CDR3 bases: TGTGCTAGTGGTTTGGGGACTATCCAAGAGACCCAGTACTTC.